These 9 T cell receptor beta chains were sequenced from one sample in a study of identical twins. TCRdb reprocessed the 5' RACE reads with MiXCR, giving one entry per CDR3 protein. This table holds 200,000 to 300,000 distinct CDR3 sequences, 10% to 13% found once. The material sequenced was memory T cells sorted from blood. These receptors were obtained from a man aged 50 to 60 in good health.

This clonotype was seen many times. The J gene is TRBJ2-1, the V gene TRBV20-1; D remains unclear. CDR1 and CDR2 from the germline V gene are DFQATT and SNEGSKA (reference sequence). The CDR3 length is 12 residues. V was cut by 3 bases and J by 4 bases, with 7 bases left in between. The CDR3 DNA follows: TGCAGTGCTAGCGGGCCATACAATGAGCAGTTCTTC. This translates into CSASGPYNEQFF.

This clonotype was picked up many times. The chain carries TRBV9 and TRBJ1-3; no definite D call. Per germline, CDR1 SGDLS and CDR2 YYNGEE. Trimming took off 0 bases at V and 3 bases at J, with 4 bases between the two ends. The length of the CDR3 is 13 residues. CDR3 amino acids: CASSVALGNTIYF. CDR3 in DNA: TGTGCCAGCAGCGTAGCCCTTGGAAACACCATATATTTT.

Only one count was recorded for this clonotype. The V and J genes are TRBV7-2 and TRBJ2-7; D not certain. Germline V gives CDR1 SGHTA, CDR2 FQGNSA. V was clipped by 5 bases and J by 7 bases, with 18 bases between them. This CDR3 has 14 residues. CDR3 protein: CASSLQSQPNEQYF. The CDR3 DNA is TGTGCCAGCAGCCTCCAATCTCAACCAAATGAGCAGTACTTC.

This clonotype showed up just a few times. CDR3 in DNA: TGTGCCTGGAGTGGTGGTAGCGGGGGGGCGGCCTACAATGAGCAGTTCTTC. Its translation is CAWSGGSGGAAYNEQFF. The chain has TRBV30 and TRBJ2-1; TRBD2 agrees at 11 bases. V lost 1 base, J lost 2 bases, and 7 bases stayed unmatched. The CDR3 loop spans 17 amino acids. The germline V gene has CDR1 GTSNPN and CDR2 SVGIG (reference sequence).

The chain recombines TRBV5-1 with TRBJ2-5; the D gene is possibly TRBD2 (6 bases). The germline gives CDR1 SGHRS, CDR2 YFSETQ. The V end lost 4 bases, the J end lost 5 bases, and 12 bases lay between the germline ends. The CDR3 runs to 13 residues. CDR3 loop: CASSAGPRETQYF. The CDR3 bases are TGCGCCAGCAGCGCGGGACCGCGGGAGACCCAGTACTTC.

The chain joins TRBV15 to TRBJ1-2, with unresolved D. V was shortened by 0 bases and J by 0 bases, with 8 bases between the two germline ends. CDR1 and CDR2 (germline): LNHNV, YYDKDF (reference sequence). The CDR3 sequence is 15 residues long. CDR3 in amino acids: CATSRDTATNYGYTF. CDR3 coding DNA: TGTGCCACCAGCAGAGATACAGCAACTAACTATGGCTACACCTTC.

J is TRBJ2-2 and V is TRBV10-3; TRBD2 matches 8 bases. The CDR3 sequence is 16 residues long. Germline assignment: CDR1 ENHRY and CDR2 SYGVKD. Unmatched junction bases numbered 8, after V lost 6 bases and J lost 2 bases. The CDR3 bases are TGTGCCATCAGCCGGACTAGCCCCAGAAACACCGGGGAGCTGTTTTTT. Amino acids: CAISRTSPRNTGELFF.

The chain uses TRBV10-3 and TRBJ1-6, with D possibly TRBD1 on 6 matching bases. From germline, CDR1 is ENHRY and CDR2 SYGVKD. Trimming left V 6 bases short and J 7 bases short, with 10 bases between. The CDR3 runs to 13 residues. The chain's CDR3 is CAISTDRNSPLHF. The CDR3 bases are TGTGCCATCAGCACGGACAGAAATTCACCCCTCCACTTT.

Only a few counts were recorded for this clonotype. This CDR3 is CASSGGGDFYTEAFF. In DNA, the CDR3 is TGTGCCAGCAGTGGGGGGGGGGATTTCTACACTGAAGCTTTCTTT. The chain couples TRBV12-3 or TRBV12-4 to TRBJ1-1; tentative D call: TRBD1 (5 bases). V lost 5 bases and J lost 3, with 16 bases in between. This CDR3 is built from 15 residues.